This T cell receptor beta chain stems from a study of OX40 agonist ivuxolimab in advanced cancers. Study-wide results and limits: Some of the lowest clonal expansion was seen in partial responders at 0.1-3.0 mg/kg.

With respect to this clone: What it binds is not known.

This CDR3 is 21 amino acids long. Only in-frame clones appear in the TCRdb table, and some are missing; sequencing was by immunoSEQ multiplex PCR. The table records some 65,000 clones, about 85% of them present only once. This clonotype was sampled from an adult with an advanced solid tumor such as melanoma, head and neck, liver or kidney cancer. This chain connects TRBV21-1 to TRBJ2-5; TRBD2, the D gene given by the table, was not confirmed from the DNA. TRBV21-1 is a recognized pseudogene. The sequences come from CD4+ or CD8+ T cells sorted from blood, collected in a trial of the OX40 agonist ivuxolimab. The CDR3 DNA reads TGTGCCAGCAGAAGTCAGTTCCTAGCGGGAGATAAGGCTCTCCAGCAAGAGACCCAGTACTTC. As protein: CASRSQFLAGDKALQQETQYF.